This passage covers 6 T cell receptor beta chains from one sample sequenced in a study of cytomegalovirus exposure and HLA in healthy donors. The PCR employed 60 Vbeta primers together with 13 Jbeta primers. Assay: immunoSEQ multiplex PCR; the TCRdb copy retains only in-frame clones and omits some. The sample lists 100,000 or so clones, 60% to 85% seen once, with about 4.5% in the top ten. Specimen: PBMCs. These receptors originate from a woman aged 35 to 49 in good health and CMV-seropositive.

The chain links TRBV27 to TRBJ1-4; 8 bases match TRBD1. This CDR3 is 14 amino acids long. The ends lost 5 bases at V and 6 bases at J; junction bases unmatched: 5. CDR1 is MNHEY and CDR2 is SMNVEV in the germline V gene (reference sequence). The CDR3 loop is CASSIQGGHEKLFF. In DNA form, the CDR3 reads TGTGCCAGCAGTATACAGGGGGGTCATGAAAAACTGTTTTTT.

The J gene is TRBJ2-5, the V gene TRBV7-3; perhaps TRBD1 as D (6 bases). CDR1 and CDR2 (germline): SGHTA, FQGTGA. V was pared by 3 bases and J by 0 bases, with 11 bases between. This CDR3 has 15 residues. This CDR3 is CASSLVGTNQETQYF. The CDR3 DNA reads TGTGCCAGCAGCTTGGTCGGGACAAACCAAGAGACCCAGTACTTC.

The chain carries TRBV7-3 and TRBJ2-1; 12 bases are shared with TRBD2. CDR1 is SGHTA, CDR2 FQGTGA, per germline. V lost 7 bases, J lost 7 bases, and 8 bases stayed unmatched. CDR3 size: 15 residues. The chain's CDR3 is CASTLAGGSRNEQFF. As DNA, the CDR3 is TGTGCCAGCACGCTAGCGGGAGGGAGCCGAAATGAGCAGTTCTTC. Combining the CDR3 with reference TRBV7-3 and TRBJ2-1 gives the whole variable domain GAGVSQTPSNKVTEKGKYVELRCDPISGHTALYWYRQSLGQGPEFLIYFQGTGAADDSGLPNDRFFAVRPEGSVSTLKIQRTERGDSAVYLCASTLAGGSRNEQFFGPGTRLTVL.

This clone appeared a few times. The rearrangement uses TRBV18 and TRBJ1-5, with a possible D match to TRBD1 (6 bases). Germline V lookup: CDR1 KGHSH, CDR2 LQKENI. V lost 3 bases to trimming and J lost 0 bases, with 9 bases between them. The CDR3 is 15 residues long. The CDR3 loop reads CASSPDSLSNQPQHF. DNA of the CDR3: TGTGCCAGCTCACCGGACAGCCTTAGCAATCAGCCCCAGCATTTT.

The rearrangement uses TRBV27 and TRBJ1-3, with TRBD1 identical over 7 bases. Unmatched junction bases numbered 9, after V lost 6 bases and J lost 4 bases. Germline values: CDR1 MNHEY, CDR2 SMNVEV (reference sequence). CDR3 length: 15 residues. Written as DNA, the CDR3 is TGTGCCAGCAGCTGGTCGGGACAGACCGGAAACACCATATATTTT. Amino acids: CASSWSGQTGNTIYF.

The gene calls are TRBV7-6 and TRBJ2-5; TRBD2 agrees at 8 bases. CDR1 is SGHVS, CDR2 FNYEAQ, per germline. Germline trimming cut 2 bases from V and 1 base from J; bases unmatched to any gene: 6. The length of the CDR3 is 16 residues. CDR3 residues: CASSLTGTSFQETQYF. CDR3 coding DNA: TGTGCCAGCAGCTTAACCGGGACTAGTTTCCAAGAGACCCAGTACTTC.